The clone carrying this T cell receptor (beta chain) was found a few times. The data were obtained in a study of immune characterization of retroperitoneal liposarcoma. The CDR3 length is 15 residues. Trimming took 2 bases from V and 4 from J, leaving 14 bases between them. Germline values: CDR1 MNHEY, CDR2 SMNVEV (reference sequence). MiXCR, run by TCRdb on the PCR reads, gives a single entry per CDR3 protein. Of roughly 11,000 distinct CDR3 sequences listed, roughly 30% were seen once; the top ten hold around 9.8%. The rearrangement uses TRBV27 and TRBJ1-1; D uncertain. The sample comprised tumor tissue. This receptor was taken from a female donor with retroperitoneal liposarcoma. CDR3 sequence reads: CASSLGSPGSTEAFF. CDR3 coding DNA: TGTGCCAGCAGTTTAGGAAGCCCGGGCTCCACTGAAGCTTTCTTT.